This passage covers 21 T cell receptor beta chains from one sample sequenced in a study of OX40 agonist ivuxolimab in advanced cancers. Assay used: immunoSEQ multiplex PCR; TCRdb lists only in-frame clones, some missing. This sample has about 72,000 clones, with nearly 90% found just once. The sample consisted of CD4+ or CD8+ T cells sorted from blood, taken in a trial of the OX40 agonist ivuxolimab. The source is an adult with an advanced solid tumor such as melanoma, head and neck, liver or kidney cancer.

The J gene is TRBJ2-5, the V gene TRBV5-1; 8 nucleotides agree with TRBD1. The trim removed 1 base at V and 5 bases at J, leaving 13 bases unmatched. The CDR3 has 17 amino acids. CDR1 SGHRS and CDR2 YFSETQ come from the germline V gene. The CDR3 bases are TGCGCCAGCAGCTTGATCGGACAGGGTGGGTCCGGGGAGACCCAGTACTTC. Its translation: CASSLIGQGGSGETQYF.

The chain has TRBV11-2 and TRBJ2-7; perhaps D is TRBD1 or TRBD2 (5 bases each). The germline gives CDR1 SGHAT, CDR2 FQNNGV. The CDR3 extends over 16 amino acids. Trimming cost V 0 bases and J 3 bases, with 15 bases left between them. The CDR3 DNA sequence: TGTGCCAGCAGCTTAGACGTCCTGGCAGGGAGCTACGAGCAGTACTTC. Protein product: CASSLDVLAGSYEQYF.

The V and J genes are TRBV29-1 and TRBJ2-1, with D uncertain. The V end lost 0 bases, the J end lost 0 bases, and 6 bases lay between the germline ends. In germline, CDR1 is SQVTM, CDR2 ANQGSEA. CDR3 length equals 14 residues. The CDR3 sequence: CSVEDRSSYNEQFF. The DNA of the CDR3 is TGCAGCGTTGAAGATCGCAGCTCCTACAATGAGCAGTTCTTC.

The chain has TRBV19 and TRBJ2-1; 11 bases line up with TRBD2. The germline gives CDR1 LNHDA, CDR2 SQIVND (reference sequence). V gave up 3 bases and J gave up 3 bases; unmatched junction bases: 4. This CDR3 has 16 amino acids. The CDR3 sequence: CASSMGLAGGYNEQFF. The CDR3 region has the DNA TGTGCCAGTAGTATGGGGCTAGCGGGAGGCTACAATGAGCAGTTCTTC.

This clone was seen a handful of times. The chain is built from TRBV21-1 and TRBJ2-7; no check of the table's D call, TRBD2, against the DNA was made. TRBV21-1 is recorded as a pseudogene. This CDR3 has 12 residues. The CDR3 spells CASSAQEREQYF. CDR3 DNA: TGTGCCAGCAGCGCCCAGGAGCGGGAGCAGTACTTC.

This chain uses TRBV5-6 with TRBJ1-1, with D possibly matching TRBD1 (5 bases). The CDR3 spans 16 residues. CDR1 and CDR2 from the germline V gene are SGHDT and YYEEEE. Between the trimmed V and J ends, which lost 1 base and 5 bases, there was a span of 18 bases. The CDR3 DNA reads as TGTGCCAGCAGCTTGTGGGGGAGCAATCGAAAAACTGAAGCTTTCTTT. Translating gives CASSLWGSNRKTEAFF. The whole variable domain, filled in from reference TRBV5-6 and TRBJ1-1, reads DAGVTQSPTHLIKTRGQQVTLRCSPKSGHDTVSWYQQALGQGPQFIFQYYEEEERQRGNFPDRFSGHQFPNYSSELNVNALLLGDSALYLCASSLWGSNRKTEAFFGQGTRLTVV.

The chain uses TRBV19 and TRBJ2-3, with no clear D. Germline values: CDR1 LNHDA, CDR2 SQIVND (reference sequence). The V end was cut by 9 bases, the J end by 5 bases, with 6 bases between. The CDR3 is 10 residues long. CDR3 sequence reads: CARRVDTQYF. The CDR3 DNA reads TGTGCCAGAAGAGTAGATACGCAGTATTTT.

V usage is TRBV11-2 and J usage is TRBJ2-7; a weak D match, TRBD2 (5 bases). V dropped 7 bases and J dropped 0 bases, with 16 bases sitting between them. Germline loops: CDR1 SGHAT, CDR2 FQNNGV. There are 15 residues in the CDR3. CDR3 protein: CASKKLEVSSYEQYF. Here the CDR3 DNA reads TGTGCCAGCAAAAAGCTGGAGGTTAGCTCCTACGAGCAGTACTTC.

This chain uses TRBV18 with TRBJ2-7, with 10 bases aligning to TRBD1. CDR3 length: 15 amino acids. V was pared by 0 bases and J by 6 bases, with 5 bases of the junction left unmatched. Germline V lookup: CDR1 KGHSH, CDR2 LQKENI. The CDR3 loop is CASSPPTGGSGEQYF. Written as DNA, the CDR3 is TGTGCCAGCTCACCACCGACAGGGGGCAGTGGCGAGCAGTACTTC.

The chain joins TRBV5-6 to TRBJ2-4; no firm D call. Per germline, CDR1 SGHDT and CDR2 YYEEEE. Trimming stripped 2 bases from V and 12 bases from J, with 18 bases between. CDR3 length equals 14 residues. The CDR3: CASSFITKVGTQYF. CDR3 in DNA: TGTGCCAGCAGCTTCATAACTAAAGTGGGTACTCAGTACTTC.

The V gene is TRBV28, the J gene TRBJ1-5, with D possibly being TRBD1 (5 bases). The CDR3 has 13 residues. Trimming cost V 6 bases and J 12 bases, with 18 bases left between them. Germline V lookup: CDR1 MDHEN, CDR2 SYDVKM. The DNA for the CDR3 is TGTGCCAGCAGCAACCTCCGGGGGGTATTCCAGCATTTT. Translating gives CASSNLRGVFQHF.

This chain links TRBV29-1 with TRBJ1-5; tentatively, D is TRBD1 (5 bases). The CDR3 covers 12 residues. CDR1 SQVTM and CDR2 ANQGSEA come from the germline V gene. Trimming took 5 bases from V and 6 from J, leaving 11 bases between them. The CDR3 sequence is CSVRGQGQPQHF. CDR3 DNA sequence: TGCAGCGTTCGAGGGCAGGGTCAGCCCCAGCATTTT.

The CDR3 here is CASSPRTVQETQYF. Here the CDR3 DNA reads TGTGCCAGCAGCCCGAGGACAGTCCAAGAGACCCAGTACTTC. The chain joins TRBV5-6 to TRBJ2-5; D may be TRBD1 (6 bases). Germline V CDR1 and CDR2: SGHDT, YYEEEE. V was cut by 4 bases and J by 1 base, with 11 bases left in between. The CDR3 consists of 14 residues. Based on the CDR3 plus reference TRBV5-6 and TRBJ2-5, the full variable domain is DAGVTQSPTHLIKTRGQQVTLRCSPKSGHDTVSWYQQALGQGPQFIFQYYEEEERQRGNFPDRFSGHQFPNYSSELNVNALLLGDSALYLCASSPRTVQETQYFGPGTRLLVL.

This clone was picked up a small number of times. This chain connects TRBV7-9 to TRBJ1-6; possible D gene TRBD1, 5 bases. The CDR3 loop spans 15 amino acids. CDR1 SEHNR and CDR2 FQNEAQ come from the germline V gene (reference sequence). V was cut by 4 bases and J by 10 bases, with 17 bases left in between. The CDR3: CASSSPGKLASPLHF. The CDR3 DNA is TGTGCCAGCAGCTCCCCAGGGAAGCTGGCATCACCCCTCCACTTT.

The count of this clone is one. The rearrangement links TRBV19 to TRBJ1-2; a weak D match, TRBD1 (6 bases). This CDR3 has 13 residues. Germline CDR1 reads LNHDA; CDR2 reads SQIVND (reference sequence). V lost 9 bases, J lost 4 bases, and 15 bases lay in between. CDR3 amino acids: CASVQGFGYGYTF. In DNA form, the CDR3 reads TGTGCCAGCGTACAGGGTTTCGGCTATGGCTACACCTTC.

The chain joins TRBV28 to TRBJ2-7; 11 nucleotides agree with TRBD1. The CDR3 sequence is 15 residues long. CDR1 is MDHEN, CDR2 SYDVKM, per germline. V was pared by 4 bases and J by 6 bases, with 8 bases of the junction left unmatched. The CDR3 is CASSSEDRGPSEQYF. As DNA, the CDR3 is TGTGCCAGCAGTTCCGAGGACAGGGGGCCCTCCGAGCAGTACTTC.

The genes are TRBV28 and TRBJ2-5; 16 bases agree with TRBD2. Gene TRBJ2-7 matches the end of the DNA better, so the J call may be wrong. The germline V gene has CDR1 MDHEN and CDR2 SYDVKM. The CDR3 consists of 17 residues. The CDR3 nucleotides are TGTGCCAGCAGTTCGGGACTAGCGGGAGGGCCGTGGTACGAGCAGTACTTC. Its protein product is CASSSGLAGGPWYEQYF.

This clone rates as medium-sized. The V gene is TRBV4-1, the J gene TRBJ1-5, with D maybe TRBD1 (5 bases). This CDR3 comprises 14 residues. CDR1 is MGHRA and CDR2 is YSYEKL in the germline V gene. The V gene lost 1 base and the J gene lost 7 bases, with 11 bases spanning the gap. CDR3 DNA: TGCGCCAGCAGCCAAGGAGGGGAGTTCCAGCCCCAGCATTTT. This codes for CASSQGGEFQPQHF.

This sequence joins TRBV7-2 and TRBJ2-5; D possibly corresponds to TRBD1 (6 bases). Trimming removed 7 bases from V and 1 base from J, with 7 bases in between. The CDR3 sequence is 12 residues long. Germline assignment: CDR1 SGHTA and CDR2 FQGNSA. The CDR3 loop reads CASTRGQETQYF. CDR3 DNA sequence: TGTGCCAGCACCAGGGGCCAAGAGACCCAGTACTTC.

The V gene is TRBV20-1, the J gene TRBJ2-3, with unresolved D. Germline values: CDR1 DFQATT, CDR2 SNEGSKA (reference sequence). Between the trimmed V and J ends, which lost 6 bases and 0 bases, there was a span of 4 bases. This CDR3 spans 11 amino acids. This chain's CDR3 is CSAGSTDTQYF. CDR3 DNA: TGCAGTGCGGGTAGCACAGATACGCAGTATTTT.

V gene TRBV5-1 combines with J gene TRBJ2-7, with a possible D match to TRBD1 (6 bases). CDR1 is SGHRS and CDR2 is YFSETQ in the germline V gene. Trimming took 0 bases from V and 11 from J, leaving 15 bases between them. This CDR3 has 13 residues. The CDR3 nucleotides are TGCGCCAGCAGCTTGGAGGGGGACAAAGGGAAGTACTTC. This translates into CASSLEGDKGKYF. Looking up the rest from reference TRBV5-1 and TRBJ2-7 gives the full variable domain: KAGVTQTPRYLIKTRGQQVTLSCSPISGHRSVSWYQQTPGQGLQFLFEYFSETQRNKGNFPGRFSGRQFSNSRSEMNVSTLELGDSALYLCASSLEGDKGKYFGPGTRLTVT.